The source of this TCR beta chain is a study of T-cell reconstitution after alpha-beta-depleted transplantation in children. Worth noting for this clonotype: Its antigen is not known.

Researchers prepared the TCRbeta library using unique molecular identifiers, the study reports. TCRdb fed the PCR reads into MiXCR, producing one record per CDR3 protein. The table has 800,000 to 1,000,000 distinct CDR3 sequences, about 29% seen once. Findings and limits, study-wide: T-cell numbers and diversity, one year after transplant, stemmed largely from T cells that were newly produced.

Germline V gives CDR1 SQVTM, CDR2 ANQGSEA. This CDR3 is 15 amino acids long. Trimming stripped 1 base from V and 6 bases from J, with 16 bases between. This receptor was obtained from a boy under two years old who had a stem cell transplant for SCID, so the T cells may come from the graft donor. The chain joins TRBV29-1 to TRBJ2-1; D unclear. The sample in question was PBMCs, mostly from graft donor cells, obtained 360 days after TCRalphabeta/CD19-depleted stem cell transplant. For the CDR3, the DNA is TGCAGCGTTGAAGCCGGAAGGGTTTCCCTCAATGAGCAGTTCTTC. It encodes CSVEAGRVSLNEQFF.